This paragraph covers one T cell receptor (beta chain) sequence. Its antigen is not yet known. Base qualities were left out, and no much larger clone turns up one base away. The time point label on this specimen signifies: baseline before first vaccination. Vaccinee samples came from UK trials COV001 and COV002, including a single-blind randomized controlled phase 2/3 trial of AZD1222 (ChAdOx1 nCoV-19) in healthy adults. Trial participant PBMC samples were collected at day 0 and day 28 after the second dose for TCRbeta chain sequencing. This entry comes from a study of T cell responses to AZD1222 COVID-19 vaccine (dated by TCRdb to about 2021). Study-level background: AZD1222 recipients given second doses at about 4 weeks or at about 12 weeks were pooled, since spike-specific TCR depth and breadth were not found to differ between the two schedules. A total of over 230 trial participants underwent TCR sequencing, of whom some 200 had received two doses of AZD1222 and some 26 had received two doses of the MenACWY control vaccine. Trial participants were enrolled into age subgroups of 18-55, 56-69 and 70-plus years, which contained 148, 28 and 57 TCR-sequenced participants, respectively. Paper-wide results and their limitations: Conclusions about previously exposed vaccinees are limited because only six or seven AZD1222 recipients were SARS-CoV-2 seropositive at baseline. Nearly half of unique spike-specific TCRs reportedly recognized epitopes outside regions mutated in the B.1.351 and B.1.1.7 variants. Participants were mostly white British and included more females than males, and it was suggested by the authors that clonal diversity may have been underestimated. The whole spike protein was spanned by vaccine-associated CD4 TCRs, and dominant responses were seen in regions 160-218 and 743-854. After two AZD1222 doses, both the breadth and the depth of spike-specific TCRs were significantly higher than at day 0 and than in MenACWY recipients. The 56-69-year group was small, and its depth increase did not reach significance, likely because of low power. Because no samples from the day 14 peak response were available, repertoires could be characterized only after the peak T cell response.

Taken from cysteine to phenylalanine, the CDR3 has 16 residues. Of the read, only the CDR3 DNA is kept; its 48 bases are in frame from base 1. As encoded in the germline V gene, CDR1 is MDHEN while CDR2 is SYDVKM. The germline V end is reduced by 5 bases and the J end by 2 bases; junction bases left unmatched: 6. The CDR3 regions of human TCRbeta chains were analyzed by immunosequencing. Regarding the original processing steps: TCRs in the repertoires were matched against a reference library of SARS-CoV-2-specific TCRs that had been generated with the MIRA antigen-specificity platform. Breadth was defined as the fraction of unique TCRs that were SARS-CoV-2-associated, and depth was defined as the fraction of total T cells that were SARS-CoV-2-associated. Using the MIRA data, each spike-specific TCR was mapped to the spike region that the TCR reacts to and placed in a CD4 or CD8 class. Log10-transformed breadth and depth values were compared by one-way ANOVA with Sidak's multiple comparisons tests. Not all clones reach the TCRdb copy of this immuneACCESS table, which keeps in-frame sequences only. Checked studies attribute under half of the gap to unresolved V genes and leave the rest unexplained. V and J calls plus clone size are reproduced from that table; the DNA served to infer D and trimming. The table for this sample lists 130,000 to 150,000 clones; roughly nine tenths of them were counted only once. Clones ranked in the top ten supply more than 1.3% of the sample.

The chain is assembled from TRBV28 and TRBJ1-5; 10 junctional bases match TRBD1. The sequence was obtained from an adult in good health. Sample: peripheral blood, taken on day 0 of AZD1222 vaccination. The sequenced DNA: TGTGCCAGCAGTGAGACAGGGGGCGCGGGCAATCAGCCCCAGCATTTT. It codes for CASSETGGAGNQPQHF.